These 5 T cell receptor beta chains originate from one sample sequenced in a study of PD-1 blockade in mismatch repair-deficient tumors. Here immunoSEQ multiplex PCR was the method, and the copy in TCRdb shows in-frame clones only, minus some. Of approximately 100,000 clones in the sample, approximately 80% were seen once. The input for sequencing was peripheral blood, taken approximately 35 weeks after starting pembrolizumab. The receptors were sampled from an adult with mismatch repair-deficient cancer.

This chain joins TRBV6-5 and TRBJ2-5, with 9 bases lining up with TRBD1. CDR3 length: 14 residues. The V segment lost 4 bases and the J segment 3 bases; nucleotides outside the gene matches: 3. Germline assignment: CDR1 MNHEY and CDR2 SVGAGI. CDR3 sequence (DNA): TGTGCCAGCAGTTCGGACAGGGGAGAAGAGACCCAGTACTTC. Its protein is CASSSDRGEETQYF.

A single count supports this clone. The CDR3 loop is CATSRTRAVYEQYF. For the CDR3, the DNA is TGTGCCACCAGCAGAACTAGGGCCGTCTACGAGCAGTACTTC. V is TRBV15 and J is TRBJ2-7; tentatively, D is TRBD2 (5 bases). The germline V gene has CDR1 LNHNV and CDR2 YYDKDF (reference sequence). CDR3 length: 14 amino acids. V lost 2 bases and J 3 bases, leaving 11 bases between the germline ends.

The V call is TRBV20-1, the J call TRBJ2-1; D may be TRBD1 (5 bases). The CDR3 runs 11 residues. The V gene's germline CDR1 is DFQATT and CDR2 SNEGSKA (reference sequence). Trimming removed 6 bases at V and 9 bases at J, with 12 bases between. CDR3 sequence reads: CSAVGPAEQFF. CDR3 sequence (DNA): TGCAGTGCGGTGGGGCCAGCTGAGCAGTTCTTC.

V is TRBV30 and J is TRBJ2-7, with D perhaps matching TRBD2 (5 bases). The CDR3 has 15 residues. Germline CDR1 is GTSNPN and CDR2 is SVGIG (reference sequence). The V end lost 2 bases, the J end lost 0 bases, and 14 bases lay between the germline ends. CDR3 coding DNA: TGTGCCTGGAGTCGGAAGCGGCCGAGCTCCTACGAGCAGTACTTC. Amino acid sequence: CAWSRKRPSSYEQYF.

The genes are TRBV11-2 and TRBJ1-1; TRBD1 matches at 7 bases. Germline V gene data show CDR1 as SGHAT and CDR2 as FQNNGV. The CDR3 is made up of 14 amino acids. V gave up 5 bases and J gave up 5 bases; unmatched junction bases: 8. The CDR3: CASSPSTGYTEAFF. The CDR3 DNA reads TGTGCCAGCAGCCCCTCGACAGGGTATACTGAAGCTTTCTTT.